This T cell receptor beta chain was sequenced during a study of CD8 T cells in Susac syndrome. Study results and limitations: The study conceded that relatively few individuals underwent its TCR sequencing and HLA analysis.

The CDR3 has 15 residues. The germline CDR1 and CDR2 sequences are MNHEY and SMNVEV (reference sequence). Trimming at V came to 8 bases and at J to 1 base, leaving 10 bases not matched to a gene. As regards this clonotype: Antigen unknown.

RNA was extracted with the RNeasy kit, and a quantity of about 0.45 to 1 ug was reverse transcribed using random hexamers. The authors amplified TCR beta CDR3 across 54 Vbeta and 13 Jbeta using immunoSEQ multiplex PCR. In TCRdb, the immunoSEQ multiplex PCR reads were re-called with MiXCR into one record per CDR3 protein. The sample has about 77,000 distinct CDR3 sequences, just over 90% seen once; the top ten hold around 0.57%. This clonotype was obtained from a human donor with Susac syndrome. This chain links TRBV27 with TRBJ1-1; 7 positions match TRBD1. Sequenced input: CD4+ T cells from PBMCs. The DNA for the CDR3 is TGTGCCAGCGGGCATATGGGACAGAGGAACACTGAAGCTTTCTTT. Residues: CASGHMGQRNTEAFF.